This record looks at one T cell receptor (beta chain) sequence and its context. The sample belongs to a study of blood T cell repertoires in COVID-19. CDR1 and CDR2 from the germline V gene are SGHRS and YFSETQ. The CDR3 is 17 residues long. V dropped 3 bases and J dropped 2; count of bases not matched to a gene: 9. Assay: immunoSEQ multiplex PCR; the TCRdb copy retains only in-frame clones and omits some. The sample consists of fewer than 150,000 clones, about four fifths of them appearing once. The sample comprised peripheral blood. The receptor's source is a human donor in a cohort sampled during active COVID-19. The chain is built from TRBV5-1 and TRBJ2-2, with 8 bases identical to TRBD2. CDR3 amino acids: CASSSRSAGVNTGELFF. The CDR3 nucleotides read TGCGCCAGCAGCTCCCGGTCAGCGGGGGTTAACACCGGGGAGCTGTTTTTT.